In its sample, the clone carrying this TCR beta chain was seen a few times. Its target is unknown. Germline values: CDR1 MGHRA, CDR2 YSYEKL. The CDR3 sequence is 15 residues long. With 1 base removed from V and 1 base from J, the gap between germline ends came to 10 bases. Researchers report isolating at least 6 million PBMCs per sample. Samples each had at least 5.5 micrograms of total RNA extracted. The second PCR ran roughly 6 to 11 cycles with a sample-barcoded 5' primer and J-beta primers. Every sample gave at least 3 million paired-end reads containing CDR3. TCRdb redid the calling of the 5' RACE reads with MiXCR, one entry per CDR3 protein. The repertoire holds 580,000 or so distinct CDR3 sequences, 47% seen once, with roughly 25% in the top ten. This record belongs to a study of blood T cells in healthy people across ages. Findings and caveats of the study: Roughly linear declines in TCR beta diversity per million T cells occurred with age.

The source is a man older than 75 in good health. The chain links TRBV4-1 to TRBJ2-5; D remains ambiguous. Sequences were obtained from blood. CDR3 protein: CASSQGVNSQETQYF. The CDR3 nucleotides read TGCGCCAGCAGCCAAGGGGTAAACAGCCAAGAGACCCAGTACTTC.